The rows below give T cell receptor beta chains drawn from one sample of a study of blood T cells in healthy people across ages. TCRdb passed the 5' RACE reads through MiXCR, listing each CDR3 protein once. The table shows under 750,000 distinct CDR3 sequences, with less than 60% occurring only once. Sample: blood. These receptors all come from a man older than 75 in good health. Both conserved end residues are part of each CDR3. A D gene is named only where the DNA matches it firmly. Size is stated for part of the rows, as once, few or many counts, or as a class when the clone is expanded.

few	TRBV20-1	TRBD2	TRBJ2-4	TGCAGTGCCTGGACTAGTTTGGCCAAAAACATTCAGTACTTC	CSAWTSLAKNIQYF
NA	TRBV28	TRBD2	TRBJ2-3	TGTGCCAGCAGCCTTAGCGGGATCGGGCACACAGATACGCAGTATTTT	CASSLSGIGHTDTQYF
many	TRBV6-5	TRBD2	TRBJ2-7	TGTGCCAGCAGTTACTCGCTCACCTCCCCTAGCGGGAGGCCCTACGAGCAGTACTTC	CASSYSLTSPSGRPYEQYF
NA	TRBV18	TRBD1	TRBJ1-5	TGTGCCAGCCCACCCCGGGACAGACCAAATCAGCCCCAGCATTTT	CASPPRDRPNQPQHF
NA	TRBV3-1	TRBD2	TRBJ2-7	TGTGCCACCACCAGCCAGCGGGAGGACAATGAGCAGTACTTC	CATTSQREDNEQYF
NA	TRBV7-9	TRBD2	TRBJ2-5	TGTGCCAGCAGCATCCGACTAGCGGGGGTGGAGACCCAGTACTTC	CASSIRLAGVETQYF
NA	TRBV10-3	NA	TRBJ1-1	TGTGCCATCAGTGGGAACCCCATTGGACGGACGGAAGCTTTCTTT	CAISGNPIGRTEAFF
NA	TRBV10-3	NA	TRBJ1-4	TGTGCCATACGGACAGACGCAACTAATGAAAAACTGTTTTTT	CAIRTDATNEKLFF
once	TRBV10-2	TRBD1	TRBJ2-6	TGCGCCAGCAGACAGGGGGCTGGGGCCAACGTCCTGACTTTC	CASRQGAGANVLTF
NA	TRBV20-1	TRBD2	TRBJ2-7	TGCAGTGCTAGGCACCTAGCGGGGGGGCACGAGCAGTACTTC	CSARHLAGGHEQYF
NA	TRBV20-1	NA	TRBJ2-3	TGCAGTGCTAGAGATGTGGACCTCAGGGGCACAGATACGCAGTATTTT	CSARDVDLRGTDTQYF
few	TRBV9	NA	TRBJ2-7	TGTGCCAGCAGCGTAGAGGCGGGACACTACGAGCAGTACTTC	CASSVEAGHYEQYF
few	TRBV11-2	NA	TRBJ2-7	TGTGCCAGCAGAGCACGGGTGGGAACTAGCATCTCCTACGAGCAGTACTTC	CASRARVGTSISYEQYF
many	TRBV6-5	TRBD2	TRBJ2-1	TGTGCCTGCGCGGGGGGCCATGAGCAGTTCTTC	CACAGGHEQFF
NA	TRBV10-3	NA	TRBJ2-7	TGTGCCATCAGCGGGACTCCCTACGAGCAGTACTTC	CAISGTPYEQYF
NA	TRBV9	NA	TRBJ1-2	TGTGCCAGCAGCGTAGGATCCGCAGGGGAAGGCTACACCTTC	CASSVGSAGEGYTF
NA	TRBV27	NA	TRBJ2-5	TGTGCCAGCAGTCACGTAAAGGGAGAGACCCAGTACTTC	CASSHVKGETQYF
NA	TRBV6-6	NA	TRBJ2-6	TGTGCCGGCAGTTACTCGCTCCTTAAGTCTGGGGCTAACGTCCTGACTTTC	CAGSYSLLKSGANVLTF
NA	TRBV7-2	NA	TRBJ2-7	TGTGCCAGCACTTCAAGCAGGGCCACCTACGAGCAGTACTTC	CASTSSRATYEQYF
few	TRBV12-3/TRBV12-4	TRBD2	TRBJ2-3	TGTGCCAGCAGCACTCCGACTAGCGGGAGGGCTAGCGGTACGCAGTATTTT	CASSTPTSGRASGTQYF
many	TRBV6-6	NA	TRBJ2-4	TGTGCCAGCAGTTACTCTGCTCTAGCCAAAAACATTCAGTACTTC	CASSYSALAKNIQYF
few	TRBV29-1	NA	TRBJ2-1	TGCAGCGTTGAAGATCCCGGGCTGGAGCAGTTCTTC	CSVEDPGLEQFF
few	TRBV2	TRBD2	TRBJ2-3	TGTGCCAGCAGTTGGGGACTAGCGGGGGAAGATACGCAGTATTTT	CASSWGLAGEDTQYF
few	TRBV4-3	NA	TRBJ1-5	TGCGCCAGCAGCCAAGAACTGGGGAATCAGCCCCAGCATTTT	CASSQELGNQPQHF
NA	TRBV27	NA	TRBJ1-5	TGTGCCAGCAGTTGGGGTAGGGATCAGCCCCAGCATTTT	CASSWGRDQPQHF
few	TRBV4-3	NA	TRBJ2-4	TGCGCCAGCAGCCAATACCCCGTGGGGTCCTCTCAAGGCAACATTCAGTACTTC	CASSQYPVGSSQGNIQYF
few	TRBV12-3/TRBV12-4	NA	TRBJ2-3	TGTGCCAGCAGCTTAAACGCAGATACGCAGTATTTT	CASSLNADTQYF
few	TRBV7-2	TRBD1	TRBJ1-2	TGTGCCAGCAGCTTAGCGCCCGGGACAGGGGGCCGCTATGGCTACACCTTC	CASSLAPGTGGRYGYTF
few	TRBV7-8	NA	TRBJ2-7	TGTGCCAGCAGCTTAGTTGGGGCGAGCTCCTACGAGCAGTACTTC	CASSLVGASSYEQYF
few	TRBV6-5	NA	TRBJ1-4	TGTGCCAGCAGTTACTCGGGTTCCGACTCCGCGGGGGGAAAACTGTTTTTT	CASSYSGSDSAGGKLFF
few	TRBV20-1	NA	TRBJ2-3	TGCAGTGCTAGAGAAAGGGGGGTAGATACGCAGTATTTT	CSARERGVDTQYF
once	TRBV4-2	TRBD2	TRBJ2-3	TGTGCCAGCAGCCTCATGGGCGGGAGAGGGACAGATACGCAGTATTTT	CASSLMGGRGTDTQYF
once	TRBV7-2	NA	TRBJ2-7	TGTGCCAGCAGCTTATCTAGGGTGACCTACGAGCAGTACTTC	CASSLSRVTYEQYF
NA	TRBV13	NA	TRBJ2-5	TGTGCCAGCAGCGCAAGTTCGGGGGTGGAGACCCAGTACTTC	CASSASSGVETQYF
once	TRBV10-3	TRBD1	TRBJ1-2	TGTGCCATCACTTACCGGGACAGCTATGGCTACACCTTC	CAITYRDSYGYTF
NA	TRBV6-2/TRBV6-3	TRBD2	TRBJ2-5	TGTGCCAGCAGCTCCGGACTAGAACCCACAGAGACCCAGTACTTC	CASSSGLEPTETQYF
NA	TRBV7-3	NA	TRBJ1-1	TGTGCCAGCAGCTTAGAAGGACAGTACACTGAAGCTTTCTTT	CASSLEGQYTEAFF
NA	TRBV4-3	TRBD1	TRBJ1-6	TGCGCCAGCAGCCACCACAGGGGATCCTATAATTCACCCCTCCACTTT	CASSHHRGSYNSPLHF
NA	TRBV13	TRBD2	TRBJ2-7	TGTGCCAGCAGCTTAGAGGGACTAGTGGGGCCGCGGTCCTACGAGCAGTACTTC	CASSLEGLVGPRSYEQYF
NA	TRBV6-6	TRBD1	TRBJ1-5	TGTGCCAGCAGTACCGGACAGGGAGCGGGCAATCAGCCCCAGCATTTT	CASSTGQGAGNQPQHF
many	TRBV20-1	NA	TRBJ2-3	TGCAGTGCTAGAGGGCGCGCCGGAGATACGCAGTATTTT	CSARGRAGDTQYF
few	TRBV2	NA	TRBJ1-6	TGTGCCAGCAGGCTACCTTCACCCCTCCACTTT	CASRLPSPLHF
few	TRBV7-9	NA	TRBJ1-1	TGTGCCAGCAGCTCGCGGATCACCACTGAAGCTTTCTTT	CASSSRITTEAFF
NA	TRBV12-3/TRBV12-4	TRBD1	TRBJ2-7	TGTGCCAGCAGTCCCCTTGCGAGACAGGGGGCTGGCGAGCAGTACTTC	CASSPLARQGAGEQYF
NA	TRBV6-2/TRBV6-3	NA	TRBJ2-7	TGTGCCAGCAGGCCGGACGCCGCCTACGAGCAGTACTTC	CASRPDAAYEQYF
many	TRBV6-5	NA	TRBJ2-3	TGTGCCAGCAGCGGGCGGACAGACTCTAGCACAGATACGCAGTATTTT	CASSGRTDSSTDTQYF
many	TRBV6-5	NA	TRBJ1-6	TGTGCCAGCCTGAGAGGGTTCGGTTCACCCCTCCACTTT	CASLRGFGSPLHF
NA	TRBV10-3	TRBD2	TRBJ2-1	TGTGCCATCAGTGATCCGGGACTAGCGGGAGCTTACAATGAGCAGTTCTTC	CAISDPGLAGAYNEQFF
NA	TRBV29-1	TRBD1	TRBJ1-1	TGCAGCGCGCGATACAGGGGGGACACTGAAGCTTTCTTT	CSARYRGDTEAFF
NA	TRBV2	NA	TRBJ1-1	TGTGCCAGTACAGCAGATACAGTTGAAGCTTTCTTT	CASTADTVEAFF
NA	TRBV7-2	TRBD1	TRBJ1-6	TGTGCCAGCAGCAAGGGACAGCATAATTCACCCCTCCACTTT	CASSKGQHNSPLHF
NA	TRBV12-3/TRBV12-4	NA	TRBJ2-7	TGTGCCAGCAGTTCCGCTAACTCCTACGAGCAGTACTTC	CASSSANSYEQYF